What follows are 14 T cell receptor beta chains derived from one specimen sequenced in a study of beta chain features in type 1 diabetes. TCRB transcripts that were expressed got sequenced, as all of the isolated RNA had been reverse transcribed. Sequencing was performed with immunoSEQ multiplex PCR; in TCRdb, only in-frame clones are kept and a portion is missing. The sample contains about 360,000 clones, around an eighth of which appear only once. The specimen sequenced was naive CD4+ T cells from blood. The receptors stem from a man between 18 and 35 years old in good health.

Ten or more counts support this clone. Here the CDR3 reads CSVARGMEQYF. The CDR3 DNA sequence: TGCAGCGTTGCCCGGGGAATGGAGCAGTACTTC. The chain uses TRBV29-1 and TRBJ2-7, with a possible D match to TRBD2 (5 bases). Trimming stripped 4 bases from V and 7 bases from J, with 11 bases between. This CDR3 comprises 11 residues. Germline CDR1 and CDR2: SQVTM and ANQGSEA.

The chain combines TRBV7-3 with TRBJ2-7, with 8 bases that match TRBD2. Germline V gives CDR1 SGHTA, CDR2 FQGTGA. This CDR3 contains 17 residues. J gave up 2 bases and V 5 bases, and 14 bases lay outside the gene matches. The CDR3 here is CASSIMTRAGATYEQYF. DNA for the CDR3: TGTGCCAGCAGCATAATGACAAGAGCGGGAGCCACCTACGAGCAGTACTTC.

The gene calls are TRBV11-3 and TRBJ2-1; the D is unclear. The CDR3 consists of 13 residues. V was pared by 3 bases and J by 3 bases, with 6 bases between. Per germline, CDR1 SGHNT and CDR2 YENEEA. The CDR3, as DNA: TGTGCCAGCAGCTTGCGAAGCTACAATGAGCAGTTCTTC. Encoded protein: CASSLRSYNEQFF.

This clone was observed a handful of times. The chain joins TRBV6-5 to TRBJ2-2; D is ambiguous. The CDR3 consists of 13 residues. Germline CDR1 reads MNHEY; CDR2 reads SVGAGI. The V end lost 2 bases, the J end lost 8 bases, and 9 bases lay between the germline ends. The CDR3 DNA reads TGTGCCAGCAGTTACCCCCCCGCGGGGGAGCTGTTTTTT. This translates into CASSYPPAGELFF.

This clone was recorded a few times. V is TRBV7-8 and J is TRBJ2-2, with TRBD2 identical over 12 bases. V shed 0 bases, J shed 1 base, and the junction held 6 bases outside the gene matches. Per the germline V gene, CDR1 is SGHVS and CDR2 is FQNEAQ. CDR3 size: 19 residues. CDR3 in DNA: TGTGCCAGCAGCTTAGCGCGGACTAGCGGGACAAAGAACACCGGGGAGCTGTTTTTT. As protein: CASSLARTSGTKNTGELFF.

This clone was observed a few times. The CDR3 region has the DNA TGTGCCAGCAGATTAGGGCCGGGCGGACTAGCGGTCAATGAGCAGTTCTTC. Its protein product is CASRLGPGGLAVNEQFF. The chain is built from TRBV7-3 and TRBJ2-1, with 10 bases identical to TRBD2. The CDR3 is 17 residues long. CDR1 and CDR2 (germline): SGHTA, FQGTGA. V was pared by 6 bases and J by 6 bases, with 14 bases of the junction left unmatched.

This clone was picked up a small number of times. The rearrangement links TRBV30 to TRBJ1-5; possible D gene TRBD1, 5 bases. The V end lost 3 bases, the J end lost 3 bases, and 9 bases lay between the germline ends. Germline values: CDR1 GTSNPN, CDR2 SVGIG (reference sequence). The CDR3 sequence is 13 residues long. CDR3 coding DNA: TGTGCCTGGAGAAGGGGAAACAATCAGCCCCAGCATTTT. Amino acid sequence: CAWRRGNNQPQHF. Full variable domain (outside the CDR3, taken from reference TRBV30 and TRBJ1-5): SQTIHQWPATLVQPVGSPLSLECTVEGTSNPNLYWYRQAAGRGLQLLFYSVGIGQISSEVPQNLSASRPQDRQFILSSKKLLLSDSGFYLCAWRRGNNQPQHFGDGTRLSIL.

The CDR3 DNA follows: TGTGCCAGCACAACAGGACGATCCTACAATGAGCAGTTCTTC. Translation gives CASTTGRSYNEQFF. The V call is TRBV28, the J call TRBJ2-1; the D gene is possibly TRBD1 (5 bases). Germline V lookup: CDR1 MDHEN, CDR2 SYDVKM. This CDR3 contains 14 residues. V lost 7 bases, J lost 1 base, and 11 bases lay in between.

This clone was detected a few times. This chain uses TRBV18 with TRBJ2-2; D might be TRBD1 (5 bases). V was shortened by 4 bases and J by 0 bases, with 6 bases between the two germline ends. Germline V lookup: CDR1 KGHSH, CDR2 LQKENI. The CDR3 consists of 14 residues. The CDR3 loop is CASSRQPNTGELFF. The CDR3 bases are TGTGCCAGCTCACGACAGCCGAACACCGGGGAGCTGTTTTTT.

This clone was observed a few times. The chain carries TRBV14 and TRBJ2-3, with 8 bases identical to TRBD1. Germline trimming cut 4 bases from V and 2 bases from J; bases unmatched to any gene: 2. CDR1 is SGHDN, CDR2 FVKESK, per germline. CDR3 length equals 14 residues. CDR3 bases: TGTGCCAGCAGCCGGACAGGGAACACAGATACGCAGTATTTT. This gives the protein CASSRTGNTDTQYF.

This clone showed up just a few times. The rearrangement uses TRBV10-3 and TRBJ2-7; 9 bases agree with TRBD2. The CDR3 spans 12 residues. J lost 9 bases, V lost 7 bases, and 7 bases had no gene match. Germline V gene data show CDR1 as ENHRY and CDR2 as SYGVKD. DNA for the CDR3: TGTGCCATCACTAGCGGGAATTCCGGGCAGTACTTC. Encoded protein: CAITSGNSGQYF.

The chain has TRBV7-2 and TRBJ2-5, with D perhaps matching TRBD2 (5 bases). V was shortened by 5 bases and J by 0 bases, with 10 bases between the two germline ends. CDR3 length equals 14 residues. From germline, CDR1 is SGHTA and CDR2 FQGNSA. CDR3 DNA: TGTGCCAGCAGCCTATGGCGGGACCAAGAGACCCAGTACTTC. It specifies CASSLWRDQETQYF.

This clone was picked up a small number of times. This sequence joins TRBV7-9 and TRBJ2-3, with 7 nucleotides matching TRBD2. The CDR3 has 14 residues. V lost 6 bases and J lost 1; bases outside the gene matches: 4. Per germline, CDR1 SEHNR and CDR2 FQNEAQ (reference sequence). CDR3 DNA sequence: TGTGCCAGCAGTGTTGGACTAGGCACAGATACGCAGTATTTT. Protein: CASSVGLGTDTQYF.

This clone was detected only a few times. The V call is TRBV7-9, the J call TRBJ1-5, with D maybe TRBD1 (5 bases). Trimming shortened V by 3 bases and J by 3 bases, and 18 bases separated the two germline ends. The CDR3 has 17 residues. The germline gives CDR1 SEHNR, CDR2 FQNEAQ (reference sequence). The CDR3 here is CASSLYSLRGPNQPQHF. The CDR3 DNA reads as TGTGCCAGCAGCTTGTACTCCTTAAGGGGCCCCAATCAGCCCCAGCATTTT.